The text below deals with one T cell receptor beta chain. Its antigen remains unidentified. There are no base qualities to consult, and no much larger clone falls within one base. The sample originates from a study of CD8+ T cells in alopecia areata (dated by TCRdb to 2017 to 2018). About the investigation overall: The treated patients took part in an open-label pilot trial in which moderate-to-severe alopecia areata was treated with oral tofacitinib at 5 to 10 mg twice daily. RNA was obtained with the PAXgene miRNA kit for fixed scalp, the miRNeasy kit for PBMCs, and the RNeasy kit for mouse skin. Tofacitinib was given for 6 to 18 months, followed by 6 months of follow-up off drug to assess delayed response and recurrence. Scalp clonality was compared across normal scalp (n=4), patchy alopecia areata scalp (n=8), and alopecia totalis/universalis scalp (n=8). In humans, TCRbeta sequencing was performed on scalp tissue and on sorted CD4+ and CD8+ peripheral blood T cells from healthy controls and from patients with patchy or totalis/universalis alopecia areata. Biopsies were taken from tofacitinib-treated patients at baseline and at 4 and 24 weeks of treatment, and a later scalp biopsy was taken in several of the tofacitinib-treated patients. immunoSEQ multiplex PCR using 35 Vbeta forward primers and 13 Jbeta reverse primers was used to amplify TCRbeta CDR3 regions. For the treated patients, the SALT score, which quantifies what percentage of scalp surface area is affected, served as the measure of disease severity. High-throughput TCRbeta sequencing was used to examine T cell clonal expansion in alopecia areata in both the C3H/HeJ mouse model and human patients. What the authors observed across the whole study: Tofacitinib significantly lowered scalp clonality and the number of expanded CD8+ clones among the top 100 scalp clones. Compared with normal scalp, lesional scalp, particularly in alopecia totalis/universalis, had higher clonality and more expanded CD8+ clones, which suggests antigenic drive. Many expanded lesional clones were found to persist in scalp and blood during tofacitinib treatment, and relapse after treatment cessation may be partly explained by this persistence. Shared TCR sequences between patients were less evident than in mice, which may be partly attributable to HLA diversity in the patient population. Because the treated cohort was small and had only one nonresponder, larger studies are needed to examine links between baseline CD8+ expansion and response. Resident alphabeta T cells in normal human skin are also sequenced, complicating scalp TCR repertoire analysis, unlike mouse skin dominated by gammadelta T cells.

The receptor library was made with the immunoSEQ multiplex PCR assay. For TCR sequencing, RNA was extracted from every sample and reverse transcribed into cDNA to serve as template. First-strand cDNA was synthesized with SuperScript III using a 2:1 mix of oligo-dT and random hexamers. A synthetic immune receptor repertoire was used to gauge amplification bias, and whatever bias remained was removed computationally. The original methods were these. Raw reads were preprocessed to remove errors, and CDR3 was defined by IMGT conventions from the conserved cysteine to phenylalanine. Clonality was computed by normalizing Shannon entropy by log2 of the number of productive unique TCRs and subtracting the result from 1. Whether each scalp clone was CD4 or CD8 was inferred by checking scalp TCRbeta sequences against the CD4 and CD8 repertoires from sorted blood. TCRdb re-hosts the immuneACCESS table, in-frame sequences only. Its copies lack some clones; in the studies checked, an unresolved V gene accounts for under half of them, and the cause for the rest is not known. D and trimming come from the DNA, and the V and J calls and clone size come from that table. This sample gives around 170,000 clones in total; approximately 50% of them show up just once. The ten largest clones capture roughly a tenth of the sample.

V loses 0 bases, J loses 3 bases, and the germline ends lie 9 bases apart. CDR1 and CDR2 are drawn from the germline V gene: SGHTS, YDEGEE. Measured from the cysteine to the phenylalanine, the CDR3 is 14 residues long. Just CDR3 DNA is preserved here, 42 bases in frame from base 1. The treatment or condition label corresponds to: oral pan-JAK inhibitor, 5-10 mg twice daily. Lesional scalp punch biopsies and peripheral blood were obtained from alopecia areata patients. PBMCs were isolated by density centrifugation and stained for CD3, CD4 and CD8, and CD4+ and CD8+ T cells were sorted on a FACSAria. This clonotype originated in a human donor with alopecia areata. Rearrangement joined TRBV5-8 to TRBJ1-2; the D gene cannot be named for sure. The source was CD8+ T cells sorted from blood, collected around week 54, from a patient treated with tofacitinib. The CDR3 here reads CASSLAGRDYGYTF. The nucleotide sequence is given as TGTGCCAGCAGCTTGGCCGGGAGGGACTATGGCTACACCTTC.